The next 27 T cell receptor beta chains were all read from a single sample in a study of identical twins. TCRdb reprocessed the 5' RACE reads via MiXCR and lists one record per CDR3 protein. The sample shows some 1,600,000 distinct CDR3 sequences, roughly a third of them seen only once. Sequenced sample: cord blood. The receptors originated from a newborn girl in good health.

This clonotype was detected a few times. The rearrangement uses TRBV6-1 and TRBJ1-6; 7 positions agree with TRBD1. Germline trimming cut 5 bases from V and 9 bases from J; bases unmatched to any gene: 7. The CDR3 length is 14 residues. Germline V gene sequence: CDR1 MNHNS, CDR2 SASEGT. The CDR3 bases are TGTGCCAGCAGTCCAACAGGGGACGGTTCACCCCTCCACTTT. The encoded protein is CASSPTGDGSPLHF.

This clonotype was picked up a small number of times. This rearrangement joins TRBV28 to TRBJ2-7, with D maybe TRBD2 (6 bases). The CDR3 is 16 amino acids. Trimming shortened V by 5 bases and J by 2 bases, and 19 bases separated the two germline ends. CDR1 is MDHEN, CDR2 SYDVKM, per germline. For the CDR3, the DNA is TGTGCCAGCAGTCTGTCGTACCGGGACTTTCCCTACGAGCAGTACTTC. It yields the protein CASSLSYRDFPYEQYF.

This CDR3 is CASSYWPRNTEAFF. CDR3 sequence (DNA): TGTGCCAGCAGTTACTGGCCCCGGAACACTGAAGCTTTCTTT. The J gene is TRBJ1-1, the V gene TRBV6-5; no clear D. Germline V lookup: CDR1 MNHEY, CDR2 SVGAGI. V was trimmed by 1 base and J by 1 base, leaving 7 bases between them. The CDR3 length is 14 residues.

With regard to this clonotype: A much larger clone differs from this one at a single base, so this may be a read error. The V gene is TRBV7-2, the J gene TRBJ1-2; maybe TRBD1 (5 bases). The CDR3 spans 15 residues. The germline V gene encodes CDR1 SGHTA and CDR2 FQGNSA. CDR3 loop: CASNLGAGPIYGYTF. The CDR3 nucleotides read TGTGCCAGCAACTTAGGGGCAGGGCCCATCTATGGCTACACCTTC.

This clonotype was seen a few times. The chain employs TRBV10-1 and TRBJ1-2; no firm D call. The V end lost 2 bases, the J end lost 4 bases, and 8 bases lay between the germline ends. This CDR3 has 13 residues. Looked up from germline, CDR1 is WNHNN and CDR2 is SYGVQD (reference sequence). CDR3 amino acids: CASSEGFLYGYTF. In DNA, the CDR3 is TGCGCCAGCAGTGAGGGTTTTCTCTATGGCTACACCTTC.

V is TRBV4-1 and J is TRBJ1-1; D is unclear. V shed 4 bases and J shed 3 bases, with 12 bases lying between them. This CDR3 contains 14 residues. Germline V CDR1 and CDR2: MGHRA, YSYEKL. The CDR3 reads CASSPGVWHTEAFF. DNA of the CDR3: TGCGCCAGCAGCCCCGGAGTTTGGCACACTGAAGCTTTCTTT.

The chain is built from TRBV4-1 and TRBJ2-3; the D is unclear. The V gene's germline CDR1 is MGHRA and CDR2 YSYEKL. The CDR3 consists of 15 residues. Trimming took 1 base from V and 8 from J, leaving 16 bases between them. The CDR3: CASSQVSYVVATQYF. For the CDR3, the DNA is TGCGCCAGCAGCCAAGTTTCCTATGTGGTGGCTACGCAGTATTTT.

The J gene is TRBJ2-2, the V gene TRBV5-1, with 9 bases identical to TRBD2. Unmatched junction bases numbered 8, after V lost 4 bases and J lost 4 bases. Germline assignment: CDR1 SGHRS and CDR2 YFSETQ. The CDR3 spans 16 residues. CDR3 protein: CASSPIAGDLTGELFF. The CDR3 DNA is TGCGCCAGCAGCCCCATAGCGGGAGACCTCACCGGGGAGCTGTTTTTT.

This clonotype was seen a handful of times. This rearrangement joins TRBV28 to TRBJ2-2; 13 bases are shared with TRBD2. The CDR3 is 15 amino acids. The V gene end was trimmed by 6 bases and the J gene end by 6 bases; junction bases not matched to a gene: 4. Germline CDR1 and CDR2: MDHEN and SYDVKM. CDR3 bases: TGTGCCAGCAGCTTCGGACTAGCGGGGGCCGGGGAGCTGTTTTTT. Residues: CASSFGLAGAGELFF. Combining the CDR3 with reference TRBV28 and TRBJ2-2 gives the whole variable domain DVKVTQSSRYLVKRTGEKVFLECVQDMDHENMFWYRQDPGLGLRLIYFSYDVKMKEKGDIPEGYSVSREKKERFSLILESASTNQTSMYLCASSFGLAGAGELFFGEGSRLTVL.

The chain uses TRBV6-1 and TRBJ2-6, with D maybe TRBD1 (6 bases). The CDR3 spans 20 residues. Germline CDR1 reads MNHNS; CDR2 reads SASEGT. The ends were cut back, 5 bases at V and 0 bases at J, with 23 bases in the middle. CDR3 coding DNA: TGTGCCAGCAGTCCCTTACGTGGACAGTTTGGAGTCTCTGGGGCCAACGTCCTGACTTTC. Residues: CASSPLRGQFGVSGANVLTF.

The chain couples TRBV28 to TRBJ1-5; TRBD1 is a possible D gene (6 bases). Trimming took 7 bases from V and 0 from J, leaving 10 bases between them. This CDR3 spans 14 amino acids. Germline-derived CDR1 and CDR2 are MDHEN and SYDVKM. The CDR3 DNA sequence: TGTGCCAGCAAGCAGGGGAATAGCAATCAGCCCCAGCATTTT. This gives the protein CASKQGNSNQPQHF.

This clonotype was picked up a small number of times. The J gene is TRBJ2-5, the V gene TRBV7-2; 12 nucleotides align to TRBD2. Germline V lookup: CDR1 SGHTA, CDR2 FQGNSA. The CDR3 consists of 17 residues. V lost 1 base and J lost 2; bases outside the gene matches: 5. The CDR3 coding sequence is TGTGCCAGCAGCTTAGTACGTCTAGCGGGGGGGCAAGAGACCCAGTACTTC. This codes for CASSLVRLAGGQETQYF.

This chain joins TRBV6-2 or TRBV6-3 and TRBJ2-7, with TRBD1 matching over 11 bases. This CDR3 is built from 16 residues. V was clipped by 6 bases and J by 4 bases; unmatched bases: 11. Germline V gene data show CDR1 as MNHEY and CDR2 as SVGEGT. The CDR3 loop is CASSHGSGQGAYEQYF. The CDR3 DNA follows: TGTGCCAGCAGCCATGGGTCCGGACAGGGGGCTTACGAGCAGTACTTC.

This clonotype appeared a few times. The V call is TRBV6-1, the J call TRBJ2-1; 10 positions match TRBD2. The CDR3 totals 17 residues. CDR1 is MNHNS, CDR2 SASEGT, per germline. J gave up 3 bases and V 0 bases, and 5 bases lay outside the gene matches. CDR3 residues: CASSEALLAGIYNEQFF. CDR3 DNA: TGTGCCAGCAGTGAAGCCTTACTAGCGGGGATCTACAATGAGCAGTTCTTC.

The chain employs TRBV20-1 and TRBJ2-4; TRBD2 matches at 7 bases. The J call may be in error: the DNA end matches TRBJ2-7 better. Germline values: CDR1 DFQATT, CDR2 SNEGSKA (reference sequence). The CDR3 spans 16 residues. The CDR3 DNA follows: TGCAGTGCTAGAGAGGCAAGGAGGGGACTATCCTACGAGCAGTACTTC. Its protein product is CSAREARRGLSYEQYF.

As concerns this clonotype: A much larger clone lies a single base off, so this may be a read error. The chain joins TRBV27 to TRBJ2-5; D is ambiguous. The J call may be faulty, since TRBJ2-7 better matches the DNA end. The germline gives CDR1 MNHEY, CDR2 SMNVEV (reference sequence). There are 14 residues in the CDR3. CDR3 sequence: CASSLFAGFGEQYF. In DNA, the CDR3 is TGTGCCAGCAGTTTATTTGCAGGTTTCGGCGAGCAGTACTTC.

This clonotype was seen a few times. This chain links TRBV12-3 or TRBV12-4 with TRBJ1-4, with TRBD1 matching over 7 bases. V shed 7 bases, J shed 4 bases, and the junction held 6 bases outside the gene matches. The CDR3 runs to 14 residues. The CDR3 protein is CASTRGTVNEKLFF. Here the CDR3 DNA reads TGTGCCAGCACCCGCGGGACAGTTAATGAAAAACTGTTTTTT.

This clonotype was seen a few times. This rearrangement joins TRBV20-1 to TRBJ2-5; 11 bases match TRBD2. The better agreement between TRBJ2-7 and the DNA end casts doubt on the J call. Per germline, CDR1 DFQATT and CDR2 SNEGSKA (reference sequence). The CDR3 is 14 amino acids. The CDR3 protein is CSAGGLADFYEQYF. As DNA, the CDR3 is TGCAGTGCCGGGGGACTAGCGGATTTCTACGAGCAGTACTTC.

The chain couples TRBV21-1 to TRBJ2-1; TRBD2, the D gene given by the table, was not confirmed from the DNA. With the DNA end fitting TRBJ2-7 better, the J assignment may be wrong. TRBV21-1 is a recognized pseudogene. The CDR3 contains 17 residues. The CDR3 sequence: CASSKKPSGRAYNEQYF. DNA for the CDR3: TGTGCCAGCAGCAAAAAGCCTAGCGGGAGGGCCTACAATGAGCAGTACTTC.

The sample holds a few counts of this clonotype. V and J are TRBV5-1 and TRBJ2-1; D remains unclear. Germline loops: CDR1 SGHRS, CDR2 YFSETQ. CDR3 length equals 13 residues. V lost 1 base to trimming and J lost 9 bases, with 11 bases between them. The CDR3 DNA is TGCGCCAGCAGCTTGTTGGCTAGTTTTGAGCAGTTCTTC. Its protein product is CASSLLASFEQFF. The complete variable domain, with remaining parts taken from reference TRBV5-1 and TRBJ2-1, reads KAGVTQTPRYLIKTRGQQVTLSCSPISGHRSVSWYQQTPGQGLQFLFEYFSETQRNKGNFPGRFSGRQFSNSRSEMNVSTLELGDSALYLCASSLLASFEQFFGPGTRLTVL.

The chain uses TRBV4-1 and TRBJ1-1, with D perhaps TRBD1 (6 bases). CDR3 length: 13 amino acids. With 6 bases removed from V and 0 bases from J, the gap between germline ends came to 8 bases. Germline V gives CDR1 MGHRA, CDR2 YSYEKL. The CDR3 sequence is CASRRQVNTEAFF. CDR3 DNA: TGCGCCAGCAGGCGACAGGTGAACACTGAAGCTTTCTTT.

The rearrangement joins TRBV5-8 to TRBJ1-4; the D gene is possibly TRBD1 (5 bases). Trimming took 2 bases from V and 7 from J, leaving 15 bases between them. The CDR3 consists of 15 residues. Germline CDR1 reads SGHTS; CDR2 reads YDEGEE. The CDR3 spells CASSFRGMSGEKLFF. Here the CDR3 DNA reads TGTGCCAGCAGCTTCCGGGGCATGAGTGGTGAAAAACTGTTTTTT. The whole variable domain, remainder taken from reference TRBV5-8 and TRBJ1-4, is EAGVTQSPTHLIKTRGQQATLRCSPISGHTSVYWYQQALGLGLQFLLWYDEGEERNRGNFPPRFSGRQFPNYSSELNVNALELEDSALYLCASSFRGMSGEKLFFGSGTQLSVL.

The V gene is TRBV3-1, the J gene TRBJ1-1; D is uncertain. From germline, CDR1 is LGHDT and CDR2 YNNKEL (reference sequence). The ends were cut back, 4 bases at V and 10 bases at J, with 16 bases in the middle. CDR3 length: 13 amino acids. The CDR3 sequence is CASSRTEGAGAFF. In nucleotides, the CDR3 is TGTGCCAGCAGCCGAACTGAGGGAGCGGGAGCTTTCTTT.

The chain has TRBV19 and TRBJ2-1; 10 nucleotides align to TRBD2. This CDR3 has 15 amino acids. CDR1 and CDR2 (germline): LNHDA, SQIVND (reference sequence). Trimming cost V 6 bases and J 5 bases; bases outside gene matches: 7. The CDR3 bases are TGTGCCAGTAGACGGAGCGGGGGGGGCCACAATGAGCAGTTCTTC. Translating it yields CASRRSGGGHNEQFF.

About this clonotype itself: A much larger clone sits a single nucleotide away, making a read error possible. This chain connects TRBV2 to TRBJ2-4, with TRBD2 as a possible D gene (6 bases). Matching the DNA end better, TRBJ2-7 makes the J call doubtful. Germline assignment: CDR1 SNHLY and CDR2 FYNNEI. The CDR3 consists of 13 residues. The CDR3 is CASTANGGYEQYF. For the CDR3, the DNA is TGTGCCAGCACCGCAAACGGGGGATACGAGCAGTACTTC.

This clonotype has a handful of counts. The V gene is TRBV4-1, the J gene TRBJ2-1; D is unclear. Trimming pared 3 bases from V and 5 bases from J, leaving 14 bases between. Germline V gene data show CDR1 as MGHRA and CDR2 as YSYEKL. The CDR3 covers 15 residues. The CDR3 protein is CASSQTFRRHNEQFF. CDR3 in DNA: TGCGCCAGCAGCCAGACATTTCGGCGGCACAATGAGCAGTTCTTC.

The V and J genes are TRBV6-5 and TRBJ2-1; 12 positions agree with TRBD1. J gave up 7 bases and V 6 bases, and 7 bases lay outside the gene matches. This CDR3 contains 15 residues. Germline values: CDR1 MNHEY, CDR2 SVGAGI. The CDR3 DNA is TGTGCCAGCAGACAAGGGACAGGGGGCGGGAATGAGCAGTTCTTC. Its protein product is CASRQGTGGGNEQFF.